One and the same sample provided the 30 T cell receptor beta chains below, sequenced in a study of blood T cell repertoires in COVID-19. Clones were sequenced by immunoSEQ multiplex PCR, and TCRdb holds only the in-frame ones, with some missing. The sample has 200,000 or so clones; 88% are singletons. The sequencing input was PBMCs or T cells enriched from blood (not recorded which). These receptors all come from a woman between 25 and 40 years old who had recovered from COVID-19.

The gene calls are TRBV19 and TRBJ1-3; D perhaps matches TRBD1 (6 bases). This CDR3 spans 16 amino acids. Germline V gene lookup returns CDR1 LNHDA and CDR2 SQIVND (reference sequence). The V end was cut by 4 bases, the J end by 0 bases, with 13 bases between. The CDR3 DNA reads TGTGCCAGTAGTACAACGACAGGTACCTCTGGAAACACCATATATTTT. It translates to CASSTTTGTSGNTIYF.

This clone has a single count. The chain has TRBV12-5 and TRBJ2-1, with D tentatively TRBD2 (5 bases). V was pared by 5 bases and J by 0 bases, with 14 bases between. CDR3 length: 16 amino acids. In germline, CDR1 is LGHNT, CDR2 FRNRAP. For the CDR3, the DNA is TGTGCTAGTGGTCCCCCCGACTACCGCTCCTACAATGAGCAGTTCTTC. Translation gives CASGPPDYRSYNEQFF.

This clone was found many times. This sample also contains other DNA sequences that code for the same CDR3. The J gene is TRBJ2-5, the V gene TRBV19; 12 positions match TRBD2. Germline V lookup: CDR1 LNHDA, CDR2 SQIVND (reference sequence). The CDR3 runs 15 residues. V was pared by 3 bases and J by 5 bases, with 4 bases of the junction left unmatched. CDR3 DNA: TGTGCCAGTAGTATTACTAGCGGGGGGTTTGAGACCCAGTACTTC. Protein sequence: CASSITSGGFETQYF.

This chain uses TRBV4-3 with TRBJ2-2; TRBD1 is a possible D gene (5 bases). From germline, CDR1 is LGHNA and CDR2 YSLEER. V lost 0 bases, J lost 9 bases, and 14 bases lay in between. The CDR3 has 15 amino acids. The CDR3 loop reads CASSQDGQGDRELFF. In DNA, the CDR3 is TGCGCCAGCAGCCAAGATGGGCAGGGCGACAGGGAGCTGTTTTTT.

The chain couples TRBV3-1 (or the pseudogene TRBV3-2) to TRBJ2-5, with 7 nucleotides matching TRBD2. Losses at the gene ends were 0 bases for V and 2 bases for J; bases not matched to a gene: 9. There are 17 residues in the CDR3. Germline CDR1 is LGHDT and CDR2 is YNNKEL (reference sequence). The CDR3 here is CASSQERLAAFQETQYF. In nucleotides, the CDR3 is TGTGCCAGCAGCCAAGAACGGCTAGCGGCGTTTCAAGAGACCCAGTACTTC.

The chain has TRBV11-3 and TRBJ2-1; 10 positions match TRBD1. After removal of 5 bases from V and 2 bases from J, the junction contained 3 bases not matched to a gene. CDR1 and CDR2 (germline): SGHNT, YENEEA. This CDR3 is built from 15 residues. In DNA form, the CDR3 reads TGTGCCAGCAGCCGAGGGACAGGGGCCTACAATGAGCAGTTCTTC. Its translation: CASSRGTGAYNEQFF.

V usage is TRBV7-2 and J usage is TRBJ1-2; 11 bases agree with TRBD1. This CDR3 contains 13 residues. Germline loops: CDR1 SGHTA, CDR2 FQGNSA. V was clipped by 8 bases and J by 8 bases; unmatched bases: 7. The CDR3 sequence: CASVWGQGVGYTF. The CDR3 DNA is TGTGCCAGCGTTTGGGGACAGGGGGTCGGCTACACCTTC.

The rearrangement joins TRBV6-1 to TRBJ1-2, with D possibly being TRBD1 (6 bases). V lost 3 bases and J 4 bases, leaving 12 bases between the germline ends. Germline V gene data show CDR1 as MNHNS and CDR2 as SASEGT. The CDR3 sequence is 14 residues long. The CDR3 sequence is CASSDGLGGYGYTF. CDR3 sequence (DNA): TGTGCCAGCAGTGACGGCCTAGGGGGCTATGGCTACACCTTC.

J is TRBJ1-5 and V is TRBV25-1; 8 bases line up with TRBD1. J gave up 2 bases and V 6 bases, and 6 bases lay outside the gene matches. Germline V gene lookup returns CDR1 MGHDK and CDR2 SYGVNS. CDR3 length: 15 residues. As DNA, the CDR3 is TGTGCCAGCAGCTCAGGGGGCCGAGGCAATCAGCCCCAGCATTTT. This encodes CASSSGGRGNQPQHF.

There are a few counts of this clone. This chain's CDR3 is CAISQRQGYEQYF. For the CDR3, the DNA is TGTGCCATCAGTCAGAGACAGGGATACGAGCAGTACTTC. The chain combines TRBV10-3 with TRBJ2-7; TRBD1 matches at 7 bases. This CDR3 region has 13 residues. Germline V gene data show CDR1 as ENHRY and CDR2 as SYGVKD. J was trimmed by 4 bases and V by 5 bases; bases with no gene match: 5.

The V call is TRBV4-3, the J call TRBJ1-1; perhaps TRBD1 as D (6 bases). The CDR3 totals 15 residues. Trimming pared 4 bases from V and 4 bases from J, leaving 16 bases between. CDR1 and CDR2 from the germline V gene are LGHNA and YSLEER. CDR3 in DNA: TGCGCCAGCAGCCTTCGGGGGGCAGGGCTCACTGAAGCTTTCTTT. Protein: CASSLRGAGLTEAFF.

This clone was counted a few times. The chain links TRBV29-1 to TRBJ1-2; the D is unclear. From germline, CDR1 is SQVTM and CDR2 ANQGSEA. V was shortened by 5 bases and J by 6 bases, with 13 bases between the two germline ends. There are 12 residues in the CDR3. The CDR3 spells CSVSYAQDGYTF. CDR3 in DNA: TGCAGCGTTTCCTATGCTCAGGATGGCTACACCTTC.

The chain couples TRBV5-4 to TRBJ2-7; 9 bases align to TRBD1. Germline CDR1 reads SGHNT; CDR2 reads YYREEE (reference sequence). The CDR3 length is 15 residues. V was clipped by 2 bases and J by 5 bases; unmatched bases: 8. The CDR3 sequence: CASSLIGDRGNEQYF. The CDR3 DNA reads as TGTGCCAGCAGCTTAATCGGAGACAGGGGGAACGAGCAGTACTTC.

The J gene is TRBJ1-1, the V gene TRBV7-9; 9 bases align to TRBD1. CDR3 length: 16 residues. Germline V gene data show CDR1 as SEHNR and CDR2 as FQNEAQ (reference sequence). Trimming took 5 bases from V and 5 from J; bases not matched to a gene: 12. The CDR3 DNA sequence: TGTGCCAGCAGCCTCGGGACAGGGCAGTTGGGTACTGAAGCTTTCTTT. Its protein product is CASSLGTGQLGTEAFF.

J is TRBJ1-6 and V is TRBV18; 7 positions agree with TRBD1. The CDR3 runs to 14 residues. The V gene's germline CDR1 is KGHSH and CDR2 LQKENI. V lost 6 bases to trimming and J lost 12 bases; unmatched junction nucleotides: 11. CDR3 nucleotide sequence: TGTGCCAGCTCGCTCCGGGACAGAAGTGAACCCCTCCACTTT. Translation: CASSLRDRSEPLHF.

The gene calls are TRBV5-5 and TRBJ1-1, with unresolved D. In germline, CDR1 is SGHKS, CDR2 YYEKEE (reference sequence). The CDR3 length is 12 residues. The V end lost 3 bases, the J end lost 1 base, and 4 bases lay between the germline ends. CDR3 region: CASSSSNTEAFF. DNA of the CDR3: TGTGCCAGCAGCTCTTCGAACACTGAAGCTTTCTTT.

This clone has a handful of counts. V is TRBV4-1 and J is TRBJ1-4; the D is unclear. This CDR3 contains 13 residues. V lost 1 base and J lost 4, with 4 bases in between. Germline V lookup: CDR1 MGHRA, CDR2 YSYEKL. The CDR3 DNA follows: TGCGCCAGCAGCCAAGCCGGTAATGAAAAACTGTTTTTT. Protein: CASSQAGNEKLFF.

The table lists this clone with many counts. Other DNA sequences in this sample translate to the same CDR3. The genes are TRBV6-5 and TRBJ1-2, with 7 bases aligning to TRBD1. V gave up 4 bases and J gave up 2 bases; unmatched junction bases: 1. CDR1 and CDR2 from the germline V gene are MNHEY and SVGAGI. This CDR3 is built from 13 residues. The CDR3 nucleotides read TGTGCCAGCAGTTTACAGGGGAACTATGGCTACACCTTC. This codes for CASSLQGNYGYTF.

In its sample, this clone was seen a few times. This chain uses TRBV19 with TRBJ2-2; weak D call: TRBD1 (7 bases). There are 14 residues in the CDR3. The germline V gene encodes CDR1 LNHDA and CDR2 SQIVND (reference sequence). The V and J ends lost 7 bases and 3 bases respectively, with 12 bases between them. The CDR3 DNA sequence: TGTGCCAGTAAGGGAGGACAGGACACCGGGGAGCTGTTTTTT. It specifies CASKGGQDTGELFF.

The CDR3 DNA follows: TGTGCCAGCAACGGGGACAACATGAACACTGAAGCTTTCTTT. It encodes CASNGDNMNTEAFF. The chain links TRBV6-5 to TRBJ1-1, with a tentative D call TRBD1 (6 bases). Germline CDR1 MNHEY, CDR2 SVGAGI. The CDR3 consists of 14 residues. The V end was cut by 7 bases, the J end by 0 bases, with 12 bases between.

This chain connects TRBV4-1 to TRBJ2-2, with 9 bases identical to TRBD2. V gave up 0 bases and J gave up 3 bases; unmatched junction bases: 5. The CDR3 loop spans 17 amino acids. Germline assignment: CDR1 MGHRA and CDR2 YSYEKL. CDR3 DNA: TGCGCCAGCAGCCAAGAATCGGCGGGGGGGTACACCGGGGAGCTGTTTTTT. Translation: CASSQESAGGYTGELFF.

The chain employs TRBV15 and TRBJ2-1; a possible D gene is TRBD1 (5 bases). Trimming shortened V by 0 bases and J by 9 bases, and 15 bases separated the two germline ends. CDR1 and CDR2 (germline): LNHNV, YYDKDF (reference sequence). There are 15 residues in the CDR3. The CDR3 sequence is CATSRDKAGLGEQFF. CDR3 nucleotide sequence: TGTGCCACCAGCAGAGATAAGGCAGGGTTGGGTGAGCAGTTCTTC.

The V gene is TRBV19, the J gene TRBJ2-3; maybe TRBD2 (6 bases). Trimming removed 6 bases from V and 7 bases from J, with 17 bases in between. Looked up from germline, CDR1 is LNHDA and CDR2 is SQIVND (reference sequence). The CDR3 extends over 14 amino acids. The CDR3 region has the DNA TGTGCCAGTAGGACGGGGACTCCCCCCCATACGCAGTATTTT. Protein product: CASRTGTPPHTQYF.

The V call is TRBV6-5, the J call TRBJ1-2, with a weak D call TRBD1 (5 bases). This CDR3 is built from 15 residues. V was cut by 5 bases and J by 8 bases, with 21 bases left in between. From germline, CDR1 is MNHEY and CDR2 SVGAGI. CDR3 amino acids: CASSKRTGGGGGYTF. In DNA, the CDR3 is TGTGCCAGCAGTAAACGGACCGGGGGGGGTGGAGGCTACACCTTC.

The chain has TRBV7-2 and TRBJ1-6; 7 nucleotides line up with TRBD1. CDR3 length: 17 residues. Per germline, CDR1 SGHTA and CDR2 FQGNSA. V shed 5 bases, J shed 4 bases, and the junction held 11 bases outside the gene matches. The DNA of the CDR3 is TGTGCCAGCAGCGGACTAATGGGACAGCCTTATAATTCACCCCTCCACTTT. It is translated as CASSGLMGQPYNSPLHF.

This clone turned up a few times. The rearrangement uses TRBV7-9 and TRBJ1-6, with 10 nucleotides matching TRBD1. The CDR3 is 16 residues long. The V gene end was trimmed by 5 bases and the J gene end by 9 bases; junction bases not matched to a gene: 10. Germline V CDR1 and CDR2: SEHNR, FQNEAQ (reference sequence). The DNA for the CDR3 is TGTGCCAGCAGCCGCCGGGACAGGGGTTTTACTTCACCCCTCCACTTT. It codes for CASSRRDRGFTSPLHF.

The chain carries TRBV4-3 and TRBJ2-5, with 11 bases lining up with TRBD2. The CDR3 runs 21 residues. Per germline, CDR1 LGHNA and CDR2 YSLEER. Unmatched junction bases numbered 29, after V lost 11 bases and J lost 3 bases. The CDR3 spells CASPPYLETSGVPQTKETQYF. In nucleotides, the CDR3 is TGCGCCTCCCCGCCTTATCTTGAGACTAGCGGGGTACCCCAAACCAAAGAGACCCAGTACTTC.

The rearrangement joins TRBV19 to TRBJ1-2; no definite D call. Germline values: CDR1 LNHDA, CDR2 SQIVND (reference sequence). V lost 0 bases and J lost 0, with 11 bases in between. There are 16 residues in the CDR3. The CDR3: CASSIDGGGANYGYTF. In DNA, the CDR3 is TGTGCCAGTAGTATAGATGGCGGCGGAGCTAACTATGGCTACACCTTC. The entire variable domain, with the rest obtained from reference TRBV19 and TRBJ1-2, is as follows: DGGITQSPKYLFRKEGQNVTLSCEQNLNHDAMYWYRQDPGQGLRLIYYSQIVNDFQKGDIAEGYSVSREKKESFPLTVTSAQKNPTAFYLCASSIDGGGANYGYTFGSGTRLTVV.

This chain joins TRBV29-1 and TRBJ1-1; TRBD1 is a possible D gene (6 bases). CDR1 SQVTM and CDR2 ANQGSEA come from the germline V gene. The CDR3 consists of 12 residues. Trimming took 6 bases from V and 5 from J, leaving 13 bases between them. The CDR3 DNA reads TGCAGCGTCCCAGGACAGTTGACTGAAGCTTTCTTT. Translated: CSVPGQLTEAFF.

The DNA for the CDR3 is TGCGCCAGCAGCTTGGCCGTTCAACCGTTGAGGGAGACCCAGTACTTC. Amino acids: CASSLAVQPLRETQYF. The V call is TRBV5-1, the J call TRBJ2-5; unclear D gene. Trimming pared 0 bases from V and 5 bases from J, leaving 17 bases between. CDR3 length: 16 amino acids. Germline values: CDR1 SGHRS, CDR2 YFSETQ.